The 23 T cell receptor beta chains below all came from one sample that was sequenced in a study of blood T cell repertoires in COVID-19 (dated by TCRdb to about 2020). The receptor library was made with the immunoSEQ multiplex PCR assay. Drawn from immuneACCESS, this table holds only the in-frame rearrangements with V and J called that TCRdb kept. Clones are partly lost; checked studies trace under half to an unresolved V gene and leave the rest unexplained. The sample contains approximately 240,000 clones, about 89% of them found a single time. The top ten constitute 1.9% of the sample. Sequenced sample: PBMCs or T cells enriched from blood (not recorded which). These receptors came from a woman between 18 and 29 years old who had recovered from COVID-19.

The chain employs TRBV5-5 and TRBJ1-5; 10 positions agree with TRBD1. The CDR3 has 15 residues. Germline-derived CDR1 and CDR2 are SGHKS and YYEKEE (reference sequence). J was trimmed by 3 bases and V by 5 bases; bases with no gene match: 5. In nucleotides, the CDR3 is TGTGCCAGCAGGGGGACAGGGGCTATCAATCAGCCCCAGCATTTT. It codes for CASRGTGAINQPQHF.

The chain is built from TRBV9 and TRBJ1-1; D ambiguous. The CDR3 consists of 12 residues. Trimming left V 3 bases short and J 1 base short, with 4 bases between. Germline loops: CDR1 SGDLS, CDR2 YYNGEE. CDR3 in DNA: TGTGCCAGCAGCGCCGGGAACACTGAAGCTTTCTTT. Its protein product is CASSAGNTEAFF.

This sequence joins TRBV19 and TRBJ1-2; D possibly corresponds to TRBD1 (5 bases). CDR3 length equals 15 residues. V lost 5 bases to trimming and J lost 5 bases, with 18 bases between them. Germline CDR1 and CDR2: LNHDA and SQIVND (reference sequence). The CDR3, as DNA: TGTGCCAGTAGTCCTCGGACGGGGGACTATTATGGCTACACCTTC. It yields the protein CASSPRTGDYYGYTF.

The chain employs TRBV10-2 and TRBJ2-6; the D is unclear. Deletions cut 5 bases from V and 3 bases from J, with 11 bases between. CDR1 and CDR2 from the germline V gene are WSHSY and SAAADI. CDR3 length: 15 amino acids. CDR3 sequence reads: CASSTTLFGANVLTF. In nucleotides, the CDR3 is TGCGCCAGCAGTACCACCCTATTTGGGGCCAACGTCCTGACTTTC.

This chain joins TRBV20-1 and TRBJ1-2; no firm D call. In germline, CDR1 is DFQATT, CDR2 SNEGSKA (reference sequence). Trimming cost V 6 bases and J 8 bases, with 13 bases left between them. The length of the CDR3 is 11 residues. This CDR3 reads CSAERLDGYTF. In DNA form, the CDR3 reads TGCAGTGCGGAGAGACTAGACGGCTACACCTTC.

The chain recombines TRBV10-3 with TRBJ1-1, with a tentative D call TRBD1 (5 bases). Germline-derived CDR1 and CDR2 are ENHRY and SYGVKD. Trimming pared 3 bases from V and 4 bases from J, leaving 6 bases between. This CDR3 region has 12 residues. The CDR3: CAISDGGTEAFF. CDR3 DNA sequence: TGTGCCATCAGTGACGGGGGCACTGAAGCTTTCTTT.

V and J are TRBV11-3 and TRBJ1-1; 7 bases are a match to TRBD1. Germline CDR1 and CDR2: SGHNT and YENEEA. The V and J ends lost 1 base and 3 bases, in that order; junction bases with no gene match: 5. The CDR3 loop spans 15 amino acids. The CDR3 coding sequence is TGTGCCAGCAGCTTAGTTTTCCAGGGGGACACTGAAGCTTTCTTT. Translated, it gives CASSLVFQGDTEAFF. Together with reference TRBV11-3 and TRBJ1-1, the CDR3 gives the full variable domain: EAGVVQSPRYKIIEKKQPVAFWCNPISGHNTLYWYLQNLGQGPELLIRYENEEAVDDSQLPKDRFSAERLKGVDSTLKIQPAELGDSAVYLCASSLVFQGDTEAFFGQGTRLTVV.

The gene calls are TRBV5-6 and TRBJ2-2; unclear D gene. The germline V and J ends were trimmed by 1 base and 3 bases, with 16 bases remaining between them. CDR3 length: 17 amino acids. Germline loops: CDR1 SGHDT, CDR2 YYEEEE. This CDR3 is CASSLLRGTMDTGELFF. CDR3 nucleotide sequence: TGTGCCAGCAGCTTGTTACGAGGAACGATGGACACCGGGGAGCTGTTTTTT.

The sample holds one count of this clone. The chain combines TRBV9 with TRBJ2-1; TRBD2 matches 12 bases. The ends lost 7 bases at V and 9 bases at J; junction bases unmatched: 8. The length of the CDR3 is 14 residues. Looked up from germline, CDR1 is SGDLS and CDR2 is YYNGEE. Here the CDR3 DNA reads TGTGCCAGCGGACTAGCGGGAAGGCCGTCTGAGCAGTTCTTC. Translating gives CASGLAGRPSEQFF.

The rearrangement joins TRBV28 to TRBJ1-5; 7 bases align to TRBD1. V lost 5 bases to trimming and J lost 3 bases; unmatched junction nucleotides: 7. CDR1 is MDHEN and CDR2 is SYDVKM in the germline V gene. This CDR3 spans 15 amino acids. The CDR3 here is CASSHAGGPNQPQHF. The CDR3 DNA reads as TGTGCCAGCAGTCACGCAGGGGGGCCCAATCAGCCCCAGCATTTT.

The CDR3 DNA sequence: TGTGCCAGCAGTACATACGGGGGGGGAGGGGAGACCCAGTACTTC. Translated: CASSTYGGGGETQYF. V is TRBV6-5 and J is TRBJ2-5; 8 positions agree with TRBD2. Germline CDR1 reads MNHEY; CDR2 reads SVGAGI. The CDR3 is 15 amino acids. V trimming: 5 bases; J trimming: 5 bases; junction bases outside the gene matches: 10.

CDR3 sequence: CASSYKGGGEQFF. CDR3 nucleotide sequence: TGTGCCAGCAGTTATAAAGGGGGCGGTGAGCAGTTCTTC. This chain joins TRBV6-5 and TRBJ2-1; 7 bases agree with TRBD1. CDR3 length: 13 residues. The V segment lost 3 bases and the J segment 9 bases; nucleotides outside the gene matches: 5. Germline V CDR1 and CDR2: MNHEY, SVGAGI.

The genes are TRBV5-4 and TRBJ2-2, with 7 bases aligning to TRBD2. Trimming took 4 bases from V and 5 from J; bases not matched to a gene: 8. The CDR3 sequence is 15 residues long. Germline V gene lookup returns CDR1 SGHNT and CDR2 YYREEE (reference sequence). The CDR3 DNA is TGTGCCAGCAGCACCCCTACGGGAGGTACCGGGGAGCTGTTTTTT. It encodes CASSTPTGGTGELFF.

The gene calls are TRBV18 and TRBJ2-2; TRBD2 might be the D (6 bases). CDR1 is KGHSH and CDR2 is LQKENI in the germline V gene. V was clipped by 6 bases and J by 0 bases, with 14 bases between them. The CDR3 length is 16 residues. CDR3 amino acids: CASSRSLAANTGELFF. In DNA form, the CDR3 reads TGTGCCAGCTCCCGTTCCTTAGCGGCGAACACCGGGGAGCTGTTTTTT.

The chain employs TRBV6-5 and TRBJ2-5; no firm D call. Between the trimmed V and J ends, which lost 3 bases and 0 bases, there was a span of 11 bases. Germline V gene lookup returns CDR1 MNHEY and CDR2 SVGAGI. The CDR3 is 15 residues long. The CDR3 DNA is TGTGCCAGCAGTTATTCGTCGAGGTACCAAGAGACCCAGTACTTC. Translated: CASSYSSRYQETQYF.

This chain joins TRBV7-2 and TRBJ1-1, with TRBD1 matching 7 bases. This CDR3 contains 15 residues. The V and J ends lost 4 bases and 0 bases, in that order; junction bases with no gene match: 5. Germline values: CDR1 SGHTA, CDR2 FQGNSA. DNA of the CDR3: TGTGCCAGCAGCTCCCAGGGGGGCATGAACACTGAAGCTTTCTTT. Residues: CASSSQGGMNTEAFF. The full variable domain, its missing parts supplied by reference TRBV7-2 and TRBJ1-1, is GAGVSQSPSNKVTEKGKDVELRCDPISGHTALYWYRQSLGQGLEFLIYFQGNSAPDKSGLPSDRFSAERTGGSVSTLTIQRTQQEDSAVYLCASSSQGGMNTEAFFGQGTRLTVV.

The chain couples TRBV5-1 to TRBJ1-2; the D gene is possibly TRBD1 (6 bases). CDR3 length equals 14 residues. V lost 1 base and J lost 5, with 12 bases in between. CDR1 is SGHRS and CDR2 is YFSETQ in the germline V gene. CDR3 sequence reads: CASSLSPGEYGYTF. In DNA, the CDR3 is TGCGCCAGCAGCTTGAGCCCAGGGGAATATGGCTACACCTTC.

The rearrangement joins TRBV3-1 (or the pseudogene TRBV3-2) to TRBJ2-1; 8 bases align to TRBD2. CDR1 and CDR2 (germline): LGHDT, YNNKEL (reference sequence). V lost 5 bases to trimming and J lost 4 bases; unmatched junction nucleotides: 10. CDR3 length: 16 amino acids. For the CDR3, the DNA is TGTGCCAGCAGCTTAGGAAGGCTAGCGGGTTACAATGAGCAGTTCTTC. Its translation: CASSLGRLAGYNEQFF.

CDR3 DNA: TGTGCCAGCAGCGTAAGACAGGGGGGTAATTATGGCTACACCTTC. Its protein is CASSVRQGGNYGYTF. V and J are TRBV9 and TRBJ1-2, with 9 bases aligning to TRBD1. The CDR3 is 15 amino acids. The trim removed 1 base at V and 5 bases at J, leaving 6 bases unmatched. CDR1 SGDLS and CDR2 YYNGEE come from the germline V gene.

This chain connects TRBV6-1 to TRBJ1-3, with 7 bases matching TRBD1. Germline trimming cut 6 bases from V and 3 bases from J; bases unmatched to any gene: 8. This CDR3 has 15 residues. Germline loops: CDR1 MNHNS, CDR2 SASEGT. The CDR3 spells CASRDAGTDGNTIYF. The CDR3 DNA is TGTGCCAGCAGGGATGCCGGGACAGATGGAAACACCATATATTTT.

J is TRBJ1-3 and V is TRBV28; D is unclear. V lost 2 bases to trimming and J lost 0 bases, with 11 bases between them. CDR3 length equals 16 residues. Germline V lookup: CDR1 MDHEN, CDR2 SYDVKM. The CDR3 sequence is CASSLLVQDSGNTIYF. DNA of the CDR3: TGTGCCAGCAGTTTACTTGTGCAGGACTCTGGAAACACCATATATTTT.

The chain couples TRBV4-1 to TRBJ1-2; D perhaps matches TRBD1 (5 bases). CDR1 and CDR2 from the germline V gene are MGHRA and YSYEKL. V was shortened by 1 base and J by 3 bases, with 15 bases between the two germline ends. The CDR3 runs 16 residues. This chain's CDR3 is CASSQVGARVDYGYTF. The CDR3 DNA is TGCGCCAGCAGCCAAGTTGGGGCCAGGGTTGACTATGGCTACACCTTC.

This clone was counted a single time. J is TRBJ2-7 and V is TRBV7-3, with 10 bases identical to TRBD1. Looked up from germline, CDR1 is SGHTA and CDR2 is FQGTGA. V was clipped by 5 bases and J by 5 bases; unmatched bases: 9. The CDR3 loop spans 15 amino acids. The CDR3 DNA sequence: TGTGCCAGCAGCCCCGGTGGGACAGGGGTTCACGAGCAGTACTTC. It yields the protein CASSPGGTGVHEQYF.